This T cell receptor (beta chain) was found in a study of T cell repertoires in cytomegalovirus infection. V was cut by 0 bases and J by 3 bases, with 12 bases left in between. CDR1 is SGHRS, CDR2 YFSETQ, per germline. This CDR3 is 15 amino acids long. This clonotype was seen a few times. The antigen remains unidentified. One entry per CDR3 protein, called by TCRdb with MiXCR from the reads. This table has about 830,000 distinct CDR3 sequences, around a third appearing once. This chain joins TRBV5-1 and TRBJ1-1; tentative D call: TRBD1 (6 bases). The sequence was obtained from a human donor in good health (CMV status not recorded). Some clones in this sample may be carry-over from other donors' samples. This specimen was cultured CD8+ T cells from PBMCs, taken from culture after CMV antigen stimulation. DNA of the CDR3: TGCGCCAGCAGCTTGGGATATGCAGGGGACACTGAAGCTTTCTTT. It translates to CASSLGYAGDTEAFF. Together with reference TRBV5-1 and TRBJ1-1, the CDR3 gives the full variable domain: KAGVTQTPRYLIKTRGQQVTLSCSPISGHRSVSWYQQTPGQGLQFLFEYFSETQRNKGNFPGRFSGRQFSNSRSEMNVSTLELGDSALYLCASSLGYAGDTEAFFGQGTRLTVV.